The sequence of this T cell receptor (beta chain) was determined in a study of blood T cells in healthy people across ages. For this clonotype: One junction end disagrees with the germline gene, perhaps due to a read error.

Alongside a J-beta primer mix, a sample-barcoded 5' primer served in a second PCR lasting about 6 to 11 cycles. Each cDNA molecule was tagged by a template-switch adaptor that had 12 random nucleotides. One entry per CDR3 protein results from TCRdb running MiXCR on the 5' RACE reads. The sample lists over 1,500,000 distinct CDR3 sequences; about two fifths were seen once. The germline V gene has CDR1 SGHTA and CDR2 FQGNSA. This CDR3 is built from 17 residues. Peripheral blood from each donor was collected in a volume of approximately 10 milliliters. This clonotype was obtained from a human donor in good health. V and J are TRBV7-2 and TRBJ2-5; 8 nucleotides agree with TRBD1. Sequencing used blood. The DNA of the CDR3 is TGTGCCAACAGCCATCAATCAGGGGGCTCGGGAGAAGAGACCCAGTACTTC. This codes for CANSHQSGGSGEETQYF.